This T cell receptor beta chain emerged from a study of Ad26.COV2.S vaccination and SARS-CoV-2 variants. Study details: This donor came from the COV1001 trial of Ad26.COV2.S.

Germline values: CDR1 MNHEY, CDR2 SVGEGT. This CDR3 comprises 15 residues. V lost 3 bases and J lost 5, with 16 bases in between. The treatment was: 19 received Ad26.COV2.S at low or high dose, single or two shots; about 5 received placebo; per-sample allocation not given. Sampling happened 63 days after the first vaccine or placebo injection. Sequenced by immunoSEQ multiplex PCR; TCRdb stores in-frame clones only, minus some. The sample has about 680,000 clones, about 90% seen once. This clonotype was obtained from a person between 18 and 59 years old who received the Ad26.COV2.S COVID-19 vaccine or a placebo. This chain links TRBV6-2 or TRBV6-3 with TRBJ2-5, with D hard to call. The source material was peripheral blood, sampled in a trial of Ad26.COV2.S vaccine versus placebo. This chain's CDR3 is CASSYSGTIGETQYF. The CDR3 nucleotides read TGTGCCAGCAGTTATTCGGGCACCATTGGGGAGACCCAGTACTTC.